Listed below are T cell receptor beta chains from one sample, sequenced in a study of regulatory T cells in long-lasting Graves disease. MiXCR was run by TCRdb on the multiplex PCR reads, yielding one entry per CDR3 protein. The top ten hold 20% of the sample, which has under 450,000 distinct CDR3 sequences, 15% to 20% seen once. Another study also made use of these data, one on T cells in Graves' hyperthyroidism and ophthalmopathy.

The sample consisted of peripheral blood mononuclear cells (PBMCs), taken at new diagnosis, from a patient treated with antithyroid drugs. These receptors originate from a woman between 18 and 29 years old with Graves disease. CDR3s include the opening cysteine and the closing phenylalanine or tryptophan. The order of the fields is CDR3 length, J gene, V gene, clone size, D gene, CDR3 DNA, CDR3 protein. The D gene is left open where the match is weak. Clone size is stated in some rows and not others, as once, few, many or a class when expanded.

13 | TRBJ2-5 | TRBV20-1 | many | . | TGCAGTGCTAGAGGGGCCCTACTAGAGACCCAGTACTTC | CSARGALLETQYF
15 | TRBJ1-1 | TRBV13 | many | . | TGTGCCAGCAGTACCTACTCCACAGGTGAGACTGAAGCTTTCTTT | CASSTYSTGETEAFF
12 | TRBJ2-3 | TRBV27 | many | . | TGTGCCAGCAGTTCCTACACAGATACGCAGTATTTT | CASSSYTDTQYF
14 | TRBJ2-5 | TRBV12-3/TRBV12-4 | many | TRBD2 | TGTGCCAGCAGTTTTCGCGGGAGCCAAGAGACCCAGTACTTC | CASSFRGSQETQYF
12 | TRBJ2-7 | TRBV11-2 | . | . | TGTGCCAGCAGCTTAGAGCGGGGCGAGCAGTACTTC | CASSLERGEQYF
15 | TRBJ2-2 | TRBV6-1 | few | TRBD1 | TGTGCCAGCAGGTGGGACAGGGCGGACACCGGGGAGCTGTTTTTT | CASRWDRADTGELFF
16 | TRBJ2-3 | TRBV7-6 | many | . | TGTGCCAGCAGCTTAGCCGAACGGGAGATCCCAGATACGCAGTATTTT | CASSLAEREIPDTQYF
14 | TRBJ2-1 | TRBV12-5 | many | TRBD1 | TGTGCTAGTGGTCTGGGACAGGGGAACAATGAGCAGTTCTTC | CASGLGQGNNEQFF
12 | TRBJ2-1 | TRBV19 | . | . | TGTGCCAGTAGAAATGGGGGCAATGAGCAGTTCTTC | CASRNGGNEQFF
14 | TRBJ2-1 | TRBV2 | many | . | TGTGCCAGCAGTGACGCAGGGTGGAGGAATGAGCAGTTCTTC | CASSDAGWRNEQFF
14 | TRBJ1-1 | TRBV3-1 | few | . | TGTGCCAGCAGCCAAGTGGCGGGGGACACTGAAGCTTTCTTT | CASSQVAGDTEAFF
15 | TRBJ1-1 | TRBV12-3/TRBV12-4 | many | TRBD1 | TGTGCCAGCAGTCCAACAGGGGGCTTGAACACTGAAGCTTTCTTT | CASSPTGGLNTEAFF
14 | TRBJ2-7 | TRBV28 | . | TRBD1 | TGTGCCACCACCGGGACAGGGGGCCCCTACGAGCAGTACTTC | CATTGTGGPYEQYF
15 | TRBJ2-7 | TRBV5-1 | many | . | TGCGCCAGCAGCGTGAATCCGGGACCCGGCGACGAGCAGTACTTC | CASSVNPGPGDEQYF
15 | TRBJ2-3 | TRBV4-1 | . | TRBD1 | TGCGCCAGCAGCCAACCGACAGGGGTTACAGATACGCAGTATTTT | CASSQPTGVTDTQYF
16 | TRBJ2-1 | TRBV4-1 | few | TRBD2 | TGCGCCAGCAGCCAAATGGGGACTAGCTTTGACAATGAGCAGTTCTTC | CASSQMGTSFDNEQFF
16 | TRBJ1-5 | TRBV28 | many | . | TGTGCCAGCAGTTCTCGACAGGTTATTAGCAATCAGCCCCAGCATTTT | CASSSRQVISNQPQHF
14 | TRBJ1-5 | TRBV7-2 | . | . | TGTGCCAGCAGCTTAGAAGTGGGCTATCAGCCCCAGCATTTT | CASSLEVGYQPQHF
17 | TRBJ2-6 | TRBV5-1 | many | TRBD1 | TGCGCCAGCAGGGATGGACAGGGGAGCTCTGGGGCCAACGTCCTGACTTTC | CASRDGQGSSGANVLTF
14 | TRBJ2-5 | TRBV20-1 | few | TRBD1 | TGCAGTGCTAGGGGGACAGGTCCATTGGAGACCCAGTACTTC | CSARGTGPLETQYF
12 | TRBJ1-1 | TRBV10-3 | many | . | TGTGCCATCAGCAGGGCCGGCACTGAAGCTTTCTTT | CAISRAGTEAFF
16 | TRBJ2-3 | TRBV13 | . | TRBD2 | TGTGCCAGCAGCTTCTGGACTAGCGGGAGCGGAGATACGCAGTATTTT | CASSFWTSGSGDTQYF
16 | TRBJ2-1 | TRBV18 | . | TRBD2 | TGTGCCAGCTCACTAACAGTTCCGGGACTAGGGAATGAGCAGTTCTTC | CASSLTVPGLGNEQFF
15 | TRBJ2-3 | TRBV2 | many | TRBD2 | TGTGCCAGCAGGTTACTAGCGGGGGACCCAGATACGCAGTATTTT | CASRLLAGDPDTQYF
16 | TRBJ2-3 | TRBV2 | many | TRBD2 | TGTGCCAGCAGTCTCCTGGGGACTAGCGGGGTAGATACGCAGTATTTT | CASSLLGTSGVDTQYF
15 | TRBJ2-1 | TRBV9 | . | . | TGTGCCAGCAGCGTAGCAGTCTCGTCCTACAATGAGCAGTTCTTC | CASSVAVSSYNEQFF
15 | TRBJ2-5 | TRBV7-9 | few | TRBD1 | TGTGCCAGCAGCCCGAACAGGGGTGGTCGGGAGACCCAGTACTTC | CASSPNRGGRETQYF
12 | TRBJ2-2 | TRBV11-2 | many | . | TGTGCCAGCAGCCGTAACACCGGGGAGCTGTTTTTT | CASSRNTGELFF
15 | TRBJ2-5 | TRBV7-7 | many | TRBD2 | TGTGCTAGCAGCCCGGGACTAGCGGGCCCGGAGACCCAGTACTTC | CASSPGLAGPETQYF
15 | TRBJ2-3 | TRBV5-1 | many | TRBD2 | TGCGCCAGCAGCTTAACTAGCGGGGGGGCCGGTACGCAGTATTTT | CASSLTSGGAGTQYF
13 | TRBJ1-1 | TRBV2 | many | . | TGTGCCAGCAGTGAAATACAGGGCACTGAAGCTTTCTTT | CASSEIQGTEAFF
12 | TRBJ2-2 | TRBV2 | few | . | TGTGCCAGCAGACAGGGCGACGGGGAGCTGTTTTTT | CASRQGDGELFF
15 | TRBJ1-1 | TRBV28 | many | . | TGTGCCAGCAAAAGAGACAGTCCTCTTAACACTGAAGCTTTCTTT | CASKRDSPLNTEAFF
14 | TRBJ2-7 | TRBV3-1 | many | . | TGTGCCAGCAGCCAAGATCGATACCGTTACGAGCAGTACTTC | CASSQDRYRYEQYF
15 | TRBJ2-4 | TRBV28 | many | TRBD1 | TGTGCCAGCAGTCAGCCGGACAGGGAAGGGTACATTCAGTACTTC | CASSQPDREGYIQYF
13 | TRBJ2-7 | TRBV5-4 | . | . | TGTGCCAGCAGCCCCCAACCGGCCTCCGAGCAGTACTTC | CASSPQPASEQYF
15 | TRBJ2-1 | TRBV2 | many | TRBD2 | TGTGCCAGCAGTGCGGGACTAGATTTGAATAACGAGCAGTTCTTC | CASSAGLDLNNEQFF
20 | TRBJ2-3 | TRBV5-1 | . | TRBD2 | TGCGCCAGCAGCTTGTTCTCCCAGGGACTAGCGGGGTCTGGCACAGATACGCAGTATTTT | CASSLFSQGLAGSGTDTQYF
15 | TRBJ2-1 | TRBV6-1 | . | TRBD2 | TGTGCCAGCGCGAGCCCGGGACTAAAGTACAATGAGCAGCTCTTC | CASASPGLKYNEQLF
11 | TRBJ2-3 | TRBV10-3 | . | . | TGTGCCATCAGTGAGGACGATACGCAGTATTTT | CAISEDDTQYF
13 | TRBJ2-5 | TRBV19 | few | TRBD1 | TGTGCCAGTGGGGACAGGTGGGGGGAGACCCAGTACTTC | CASGDRWGETQYF
15 | TRBJ2-1 | TRBV19 | few | TRBD1 | TGTGCCAGTACAATTGACAGGGGGCTCAGGAATGAGCAGTTCTTC | CASTIDRGLRNEQFF
15 | TRBJ2-3 | TRBV5-1 | . | . | TGCGCCAGCAGCTTGGCCCCAGTGGGGGCAGATACGCAGTATTTT | CASSLAPVGADTQYF
15 | TRBJ2-3 | TRBV7-9 | many | . | TGTGCCAGCAGCAACTCTGGGCCCCGCACAGATACGCAGTATTTT | CASSNSGPRTDTQYF
13 | TRBJ1-1 | TRBV18 | many | . | TGTGCCAGCTCCCCGACGGCGAACACTGAAGCTTTCTTT | CASSPTANTEAFF
15 | TRBJ2-2 | TRBV20-1 | many | . | TGCAGTGCTAGAATACGAGGGGCGAACACCGGGGAGCTGTTTTTT | CSARIRGANTGELFF
14 | TRBJ1-1 | TRBV12-3/TRBV12-4 | few | TRBD1 | TGTGCCAGCAGCCGACAGGGCGTGAACACTGAAGCTTTCTTT | CASSRQGVNTEAFF
11 | TRBJ1-2 | TRBV2 | many | . | TGTGCCAGCAGTGGAGGGGGGGGCTACACCTTC | CASSGGGGYTF
17 | TRBJ1-1 | TRBV7-9 | many | . | TGTGCCAGCAGCTCACCCCTTGTTATGACAGCTAACACTGAAGCTTTCTTT | CASSSPLVMTANTEAFF
12 | TRBJ1-2 | TRBV28 | few | . | TGTGCCAGCAGTTCCTTACGACAGGGCTACACCTTC | CASSSLRQGYTF
13 | TRBJ2-7 | TRBV6-2/TRBV6-3 | many | TRBD1 | TGTGCCAGCAGGACGGGACAGACCTACGAGCAGTACTTC | CASRTGQTYEQYF